This record concerns one TCR beta chain sequence. This entry is derived from a study of T cell changes during pregnancy in multiple sclerosis. CDR3 length: 14 residues. V was clipped by 6 bases and J by 0 bases, with 12 bases between them. Germline CDR1 and CDR2: MNHNY and SVGAGI (reference sequence). The assay was immunoSEQ multiplex PCR, and TCRdb's table has in-frame clones only and misses some. Of some 40,000 clones listed, about 88% are singletons. The receptor's source is a female donor with multiple sclerosis, enrolled in a pregnancy study. Here the sequenced sample was CD4+ T cells from peripheral blood mononuclear cells, taken in the first trimester of pregnancy. The chain carries TRBV6-6 and TRBJ2-7, with D tentatively TRBD2 (6 bases). The CDR3 DNA is TGTGCCAGCAGCCCCCGGGGGTTCTCCTACGAGCAGTACTTC. This codes for CASSPRGFSYEQYF.